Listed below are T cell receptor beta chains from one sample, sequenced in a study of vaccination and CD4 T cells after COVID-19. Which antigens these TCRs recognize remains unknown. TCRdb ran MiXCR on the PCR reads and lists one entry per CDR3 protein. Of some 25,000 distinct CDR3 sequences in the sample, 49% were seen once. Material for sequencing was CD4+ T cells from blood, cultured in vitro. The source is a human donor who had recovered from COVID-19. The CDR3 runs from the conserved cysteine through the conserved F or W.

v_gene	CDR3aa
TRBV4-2	CASSHRGGGTDTQYF
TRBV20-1	CSAPRGGLNTIYF
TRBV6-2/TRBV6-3	CAHRGDTDTQYF
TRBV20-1	CSARDLFGARPFEQFF
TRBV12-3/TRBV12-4	CASSIWTGTGTNSPLHF
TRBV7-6	CASSLGGETSEQYF
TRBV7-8	CASEKGSNQPQHF
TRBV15	CATSRGPRGGLYNEQFF
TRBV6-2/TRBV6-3	CASCYSSRLAASTDTQYF
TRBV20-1	CSATPRGGNTEAFF
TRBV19	CASSRQGIRSPLHF
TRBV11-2	CASSLTAYEQYF
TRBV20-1	CSASSSGGADETQYF
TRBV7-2	CASSLRDRLNSPLHF
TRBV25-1	CASSGDLAKNIQYF
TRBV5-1	CASGRGDSYNEQFF
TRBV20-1	CSASQTGGIRETQYF
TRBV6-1	CASSEAGRIFNTEAFF
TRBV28	CASSLSGSSYEQYF
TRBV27	CASSLSGRGETQYF
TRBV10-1	CASSAQPGQGVPEAFF
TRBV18	CASSPRGTGNTIYF
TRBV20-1	CSAPASGRTLNEQFF
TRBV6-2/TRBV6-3	CASSHGTGKVGYTF
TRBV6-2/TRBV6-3	CATQGFRASRLRVGEQFF
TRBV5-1	CASSWTGQTTSSYNSPLHF
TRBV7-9	CASRPVLSMNTEAFF